This TCR beta chain originates from a study of blood T cell repertoires in COVID-19. Study details: Specimens from acute and convalescent COVID-19 originated in the United States, Italy and Spain. T cells, B-cell-depleted T cells, or PBMCs provided the cDNA or gDNA that served as material.

The CDR3 loop spans 13 amino acids. The V gene lost 1 base and the J gene lost 2 bases, with 6 bases spanning the gap. Germline CDR1 is SGHNT and CDR2 is YYREEE (reference sequence). Source study methods: Reference gene primers were amplified, and this amplification served to estimate nucleated cell counts. The data were produced by immunoSEQ multiplex PCR, yet TCRdb's version contains in-frame clones alone and is incomplete. That table gives V, J and clone size, and the DNA gave D and trimming. In the table there are fewer than 35,000 clones, 84% of which are singletons. The V gene is TRBV5-4, the J gene TRBJ2-5; D not certain. The receptor comes from a human donor in a cohort sampled during active COVID-19. Sequences were obtained from peripheral blood. CDR3 protein: CASSLTEQETQYF. DNA for the CDR3: TGTGCCAGCAGCTTGACAGAACAAGAGACCCAGTACTTC.